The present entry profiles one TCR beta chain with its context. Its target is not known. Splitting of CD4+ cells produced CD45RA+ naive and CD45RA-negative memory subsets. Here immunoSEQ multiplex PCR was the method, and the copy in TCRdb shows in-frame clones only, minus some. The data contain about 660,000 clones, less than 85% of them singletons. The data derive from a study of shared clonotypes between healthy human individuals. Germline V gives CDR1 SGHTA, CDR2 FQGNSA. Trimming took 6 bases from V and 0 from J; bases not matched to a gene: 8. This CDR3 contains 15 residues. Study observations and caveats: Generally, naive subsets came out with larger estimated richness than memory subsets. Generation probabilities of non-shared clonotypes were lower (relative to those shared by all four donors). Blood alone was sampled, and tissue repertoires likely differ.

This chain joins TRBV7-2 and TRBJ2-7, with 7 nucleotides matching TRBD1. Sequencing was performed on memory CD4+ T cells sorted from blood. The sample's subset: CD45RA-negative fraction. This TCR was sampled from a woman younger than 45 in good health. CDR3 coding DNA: TGTGCCAGCAGACGAGATGACAGGGCCTCCTACGAGCAGTACTTC. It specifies CASRRDDRASYEQYF.